The subject of this entry is one T cell receptor (beta chain). Its cognate antigen has yet to be identified. Per-base qualities were not stored, and no clone one base away is much larger. Only healthy Caucasian donors were included. Receptors were amplified or captured by 5' RACE. TCRdb names Illumina HiSeq 2000 as the instrument used. Template switching introduced a universal primer binding site; the final cDNA contained a unique molecular identifier, enabling accurate counting of TCR cDNA molecules. Specific primers in the conserved constant-segment region were used to synthesize first-strand cDNA for the TCR alpha and beta chains. To control for contamination, every cDNA library carried two barcodes: a SMART-Mk sample barcode plus Illumina barcodes. TruSeq adapter sequences along with Illumina sample barcodes were introduced in two successive PCR steps. Sequencing of the TCR alpha and beta cDNA libraries was done on the Illumina HiSeq platform using custom primers. For the original study's pipeline: MiGEC processed the raw reads to extract unique molecular identifiers, while MiXCR was used to determine the CDR3 positions. For each individual, recombination models were inferred using an EM algorithm with the repgenHMM and IGoR tools. The analysis of shared clonotypes was done with the tcR package in R, with sharing normalized by the product of cloneset sizes. To study raw recombination without the effects of thymic and clonal selection, out-of-frame nonproductive sequences were analyzed. TCRdb passed the public sequencing reads through fastp at Q25 and MiXCR, retaining productive beta sequences. Entries that share a CDR3 protein sequence are merged under the most common genes and DNA. The V and J calls reflect TCRdb's pipeline rather than the authors' work. The sample has roughly 1,500,000 distinct CDR3 sequences on record, roughly 35% of them singletons. The top ten clones comprise more than 0.25% of the sample.

This specimen belongs to a study of identical twins (dated by TCRdb to about 2016). Regarding the research as a whole: The study deep-sequenced TCR alpha and beta repertoires from monozygotic twins, unrelated adults of various ages and cord blood to test whether fetal clonotypes persist. To rule out contamination, replicate twin experiments were performed at different times with different library preparation protocols. Points the paper makes about the study in general: Invariant T cells such as MAIT and iNKT could partly confound zero-insertion analyses, though diverse VJ usage argued against this for most clonotypes. Compared with coincidental sharing between unrelated individuals, out-of-frame TCR alpha sequences shared between twins had an excess of sequences with low generation probability. Fewer insertions were carried by abundant cord blood beta clonotypes, a similar but weaker trend appeared in young adult naive repertoires, and no such trend appeared in memory repertoires. Conclusions relied on cross-sectional statistical analysis, since the same donors could not be followed over many years. The excess sharing between twins in beta out-of-frame sequences was weaker because fewer shared sequences reduced the signal-to-noise ratio. Recombination models systematically underestimated out-of-frame TCR alpha sharing in monozygotic twins but agreed with sharing between unrelated individuals.

V is shortened by 1 base, J by 2 bases, and the region joining them spans 11 bases. The CDR3 measures 15 amino acids from cysteine to phenylalanine. CDR3 DNA is the only sequence kept; it has 45 bases, read in frame from the first base. The germline V gene provides CDR1 SGHRS and CDR2 YFSETQ. The sample was cord blood. This receptor chain uses TRBV5-1 and TRBJ2-3, with no confidently assigned D gene. The source of this sequence is a newborn girl in good health. Read as DNA, the sequence is TGCGCCAGCAGCTTGTCGGCCCCAGACACAGATACGCAGTATTTT. Its product reads: CASSLSAPDTDTQYF.